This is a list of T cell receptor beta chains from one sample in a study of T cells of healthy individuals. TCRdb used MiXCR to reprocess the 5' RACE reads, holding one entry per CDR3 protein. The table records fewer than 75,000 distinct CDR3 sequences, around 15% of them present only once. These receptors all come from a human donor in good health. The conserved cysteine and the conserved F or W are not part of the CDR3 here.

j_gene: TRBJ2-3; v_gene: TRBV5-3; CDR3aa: AREKRGENTQY
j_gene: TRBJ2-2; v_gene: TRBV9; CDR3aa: ASSVWGGELF
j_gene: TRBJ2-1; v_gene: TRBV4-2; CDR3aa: ASSQERNNEQF
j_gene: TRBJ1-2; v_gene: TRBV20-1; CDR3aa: SASPPGQLYGYT
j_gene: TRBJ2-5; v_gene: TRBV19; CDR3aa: ASSPRTGGLGETQY
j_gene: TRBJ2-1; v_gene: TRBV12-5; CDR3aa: ASGLLLAGGHEQF
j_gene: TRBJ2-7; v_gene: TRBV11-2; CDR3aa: ASSLRIGQAYEQY
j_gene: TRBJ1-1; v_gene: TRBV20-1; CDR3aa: SALGGVGNTEAF
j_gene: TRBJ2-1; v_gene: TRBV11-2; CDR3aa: ASSLVGDRGEQF
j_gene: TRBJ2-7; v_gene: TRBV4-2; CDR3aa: ASSQAGTIYEQY
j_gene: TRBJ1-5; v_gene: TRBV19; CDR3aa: SNQPQH
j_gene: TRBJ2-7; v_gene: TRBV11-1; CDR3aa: ASSGRDSVYEQY
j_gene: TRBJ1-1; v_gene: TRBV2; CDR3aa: ASSAGTGSNTEAF
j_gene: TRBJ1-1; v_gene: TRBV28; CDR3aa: ASSPNMNTEAF